This TCR beta chain was profiled in a study of neoadjuvant nivolumab and ipilimumab in lung cancer. As to this clone: Its antigen is still unknown.

The germline V gene encodes CDR1 SGHTA and CDR2 FQGNSA. Deletions cut 0 bases from V and 4 bases from J, with 15 bases between. This CDR3 contains 16 residues. Profiling relied on immunoSEQ multiplex PCR, and the TCRdb table lists in-frame clones only, not all of them. Seen here are more than 15,000 clones, approximately 79% observed once, and the top ten hold roughly 9%. General observations from the study: Resected tumors had greater TCR richness and clonality than uninvolved lung. Only a single major-pathologic-response sample was available for clonality analysis. Resected-tumor TCR richness correlated positively with pretherapy blood richness.

The source was tumor tissue, collected after neoadjuvant nivolumab, alone or with ipilimumab, at or shortly before surgery. The chain links TRBV7-2 to TRBJ1-2, with a weak D call TRBD1 (5 bases). This sequence was found in an adult with non-small cell lung cancer. Here the CDR3 reads CASSLAIGARGYGYTF. CDR3 DNA: TGTGCCAGCAGCTTAGCAATAGGGGCGCGGGGCTATGGCTACACCTTC.